These 2 T cell receptor beta chains share one sample of origin, sequenced in a study of T cells in localized non-small cell lung cancer. Method: immunoSEQ multiplex PCR; TCRdb's copy keeps in-frame clones and lacks some. The sample carries tens of thousands of clones, approximately 86% recorded once. The sequences come from peripheral blood, collected before any cancer treatment. The receptor source for this set is a man aged 18 to 49 with stage I lung adenocarcinoma.

The V call is TRBV30, the J call TRBJ2-1, with a possible D match to TRBD1 (7 bases). Germline CDR1 GTSNPN, CDR2 SVGIG (reference sequence). CDR3 length equals 13 residues. Trimming took off 7 bases at V and 1 base at J, with 11 bases between the two ends. CDR3 DNA sequence: TGTGCCTTCCAGGGGGGTTCCTACAATGAGCAGTTCTTC. Encoded protein: CAFQGGSYNEQFF.

V usage is TRBV11-2 and J usage is TRBJ2-1; D uncertain. CDR1 is SGHAT, CDR2 FQNNGV, per germline. The CDR3 totals 12 residues. Trimming pared 3 bases from V and 8 bases from J, leaving 8 bases between. CDR3 amino acids: CASSLGGHEQFF. CDR3 bases: TGTGCCAGCAGCTTGGGTGGGCATGAGCAGTTCTTC.